This T cell receptor beta chain was observed in a study of cytomegalovirus exposure and HLA in healthy donors. Trimming cost V 1 base and J 3 bases; bases outside gene matches: 24. In germline, CDR1 is MGHRA, CDR2 YSYEKL. The CDR3 totals 22 residues. 13 Jbeta primers and 60 Vbeta primers were used for the PCR. Only in-frame clones appear in the TCRdb table, and some are missing; sequencing was by immunoSEQ multiplex PCR. The table has about 190,000 clones, 75% to 80% seen once. General study points: Earlier results showed most TCR beta V segments being productive about 90% or about 30% of the time. There was a cluster of highly shared sequence variants that was likely a sequencing artifact.

Of note for this clone: Its matching antigen is unknown.

The study sampled nominally healthy donors, though unrecorded immune exposures were likely. The chain uses TRBV4-1 and TRBJ1-1, with TRBD1 matching 9 bases. This TCR was recovered from a woman in her twenties or thirties in good health and CMV-seropositive. Material for sequencing was PBMCs. CDR3 bases: TGCGCCAGCAGCCAAGCCCTACCGGGACAGGGAGGTTATGTAGGCCGGTACACTGAAGCTTTCTTT. It is translated as CASSQALPGQGGYVGRYTEAFF.